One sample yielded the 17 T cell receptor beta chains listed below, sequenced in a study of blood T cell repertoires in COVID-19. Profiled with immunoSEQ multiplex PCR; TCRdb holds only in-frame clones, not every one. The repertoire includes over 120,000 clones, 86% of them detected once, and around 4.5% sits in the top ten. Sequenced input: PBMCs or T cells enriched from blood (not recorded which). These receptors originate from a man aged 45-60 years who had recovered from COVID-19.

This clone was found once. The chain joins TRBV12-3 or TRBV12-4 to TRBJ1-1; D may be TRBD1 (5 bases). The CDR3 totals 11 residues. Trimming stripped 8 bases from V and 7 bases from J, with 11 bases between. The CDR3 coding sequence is TGTGCCAGCGGGCGGGGGTATGAAGCTTTCTTT. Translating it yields CASGRGYEAFF.

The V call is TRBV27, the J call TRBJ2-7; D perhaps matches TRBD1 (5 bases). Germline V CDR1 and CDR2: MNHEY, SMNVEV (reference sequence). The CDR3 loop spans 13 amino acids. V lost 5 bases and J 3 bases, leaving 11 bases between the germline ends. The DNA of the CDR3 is TGTGCCAGCAGTCTAGGGGAACGCTACGAGCAGTACTTC. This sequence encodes CASSLGERYEQYF.

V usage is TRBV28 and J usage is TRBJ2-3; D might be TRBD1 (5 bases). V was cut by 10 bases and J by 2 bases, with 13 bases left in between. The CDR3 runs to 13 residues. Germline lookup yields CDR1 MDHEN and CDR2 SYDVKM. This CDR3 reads CATNRQFTDTQYF. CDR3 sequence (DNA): TGTGCCACCAATAGACAGTTCACAGATACGCAGTATTTT.

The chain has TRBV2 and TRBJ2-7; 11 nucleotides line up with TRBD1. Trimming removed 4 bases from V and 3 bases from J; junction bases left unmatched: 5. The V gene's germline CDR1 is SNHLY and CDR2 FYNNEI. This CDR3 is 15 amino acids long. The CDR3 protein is CASSGRTGGHYEQYF. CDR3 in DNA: TGTGCCAGCAGTGGGAGGACAGGGGGCCACTACGAGCAGTACTTC.

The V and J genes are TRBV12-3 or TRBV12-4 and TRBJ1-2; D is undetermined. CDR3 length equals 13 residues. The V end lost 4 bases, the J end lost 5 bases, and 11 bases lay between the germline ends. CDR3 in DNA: TGTGCCAGCAGTTACTCCCTGCGGTATGGCTACACCTTC. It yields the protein CASSYSLRYGYTF.

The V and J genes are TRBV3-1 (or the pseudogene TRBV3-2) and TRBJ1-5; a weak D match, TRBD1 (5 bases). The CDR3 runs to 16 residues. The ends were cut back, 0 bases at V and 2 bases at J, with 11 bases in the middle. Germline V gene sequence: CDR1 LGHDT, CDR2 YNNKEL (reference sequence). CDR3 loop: CASSQDRAGGNQPQHF. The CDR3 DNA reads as TGTGCCAGCAGCCAAGATCGGGCGGGGGGCAATCAGCCCCAGCATTTT.

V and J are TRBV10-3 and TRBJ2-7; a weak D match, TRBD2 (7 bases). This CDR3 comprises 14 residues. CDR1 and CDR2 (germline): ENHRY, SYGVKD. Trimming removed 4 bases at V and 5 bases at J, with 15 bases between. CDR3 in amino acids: CAISARGGGDEQYF. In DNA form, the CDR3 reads TGTGCCATCAGTGCCCGGGGAGGGGGGGACGAGCAGTACTTC.

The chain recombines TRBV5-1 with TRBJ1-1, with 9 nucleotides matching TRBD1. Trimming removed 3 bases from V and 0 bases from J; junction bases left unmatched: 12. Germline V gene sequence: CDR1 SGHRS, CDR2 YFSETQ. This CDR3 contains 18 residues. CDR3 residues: CASSSGNRGLVLNTEAFF. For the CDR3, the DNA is TGCGCCAGCAGCTCCGGAAACAGGGGGCTCGTTCTGAACACTGAAGCTTTCTTT.

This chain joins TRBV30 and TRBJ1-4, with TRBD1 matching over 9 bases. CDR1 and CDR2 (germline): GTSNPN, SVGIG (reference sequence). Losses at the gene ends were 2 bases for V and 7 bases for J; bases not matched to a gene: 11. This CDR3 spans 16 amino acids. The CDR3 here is CAWSPPGTGKSEKLFF. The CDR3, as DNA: TGTGCCTGGAGTCCACCGGGGACAGGGAAGAGTGAAAAACTGTTTTTT.

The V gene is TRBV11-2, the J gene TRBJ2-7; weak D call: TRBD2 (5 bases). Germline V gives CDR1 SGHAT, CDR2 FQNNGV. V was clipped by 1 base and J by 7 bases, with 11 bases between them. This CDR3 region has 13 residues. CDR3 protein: CASSLANRGEQYF. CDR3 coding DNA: TGTGCCAGCAGCTTAGCGAACCGGGGTGAGCAGTACTTC.

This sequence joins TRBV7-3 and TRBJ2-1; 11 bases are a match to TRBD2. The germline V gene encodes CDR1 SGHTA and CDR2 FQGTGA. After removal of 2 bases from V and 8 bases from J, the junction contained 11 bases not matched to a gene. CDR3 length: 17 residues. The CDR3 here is CASSLLLAGGPSDEQFF. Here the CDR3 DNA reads TGTGCCAGCAGCTTACTCCTAGCGGGGGGCCCTTCGGATGAGCAGTTCTTC.

CDR3 sequence reads: CASSEQRGNTEAFF. CDR3 bases: TGTGCCAGCAGTGAACAAAGAGGGAACACTGAAGCTTTCTTT. V gene TRBV2 combines with J gene TRBJ1-1; unclear D gene. V was clipped by 2 bases and J by 1 base, with 8 bases between them. The CDR3 length is 14 residues. Germline CDR1 reads SNHLY; CDR2 reads FYNNEI.

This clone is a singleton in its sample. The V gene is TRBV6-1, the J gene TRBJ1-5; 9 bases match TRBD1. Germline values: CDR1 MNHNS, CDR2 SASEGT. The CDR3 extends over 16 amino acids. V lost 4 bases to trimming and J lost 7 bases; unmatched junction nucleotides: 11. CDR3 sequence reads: CASSGPRTGVRQPQHF. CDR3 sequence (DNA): TGTGCCAGCAGTGGACCTCGGACAGGGGTTCGACAGCCCCAGCATTTT.

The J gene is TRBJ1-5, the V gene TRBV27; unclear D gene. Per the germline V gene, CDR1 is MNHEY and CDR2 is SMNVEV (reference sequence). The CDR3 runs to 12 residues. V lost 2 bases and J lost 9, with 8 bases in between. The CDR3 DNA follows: TGTGCCAGCAGTTTAGCAGGTAGGCCCCAGCATTTT. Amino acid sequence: CASSLAGRPQHF.

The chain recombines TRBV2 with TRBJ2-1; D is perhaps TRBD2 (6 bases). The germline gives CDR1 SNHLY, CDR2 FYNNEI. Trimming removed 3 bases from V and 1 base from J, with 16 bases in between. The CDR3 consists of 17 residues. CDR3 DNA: TGTGCCAGCAGTGATTTGGCTAGCGTGCTGTCCTACAATGAGCAGTTCTTC. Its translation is CASSDLASVLSYNEQFF.

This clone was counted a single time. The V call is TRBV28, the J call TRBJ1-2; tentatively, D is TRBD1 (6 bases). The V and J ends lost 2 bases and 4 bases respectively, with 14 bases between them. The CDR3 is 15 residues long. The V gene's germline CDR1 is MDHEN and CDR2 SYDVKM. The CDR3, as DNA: TGTGCCAGCAGTTTAATGGGGGGGCAGTCCTATGGCTACACCTTC. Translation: CASSLMGGQSYGYTF.

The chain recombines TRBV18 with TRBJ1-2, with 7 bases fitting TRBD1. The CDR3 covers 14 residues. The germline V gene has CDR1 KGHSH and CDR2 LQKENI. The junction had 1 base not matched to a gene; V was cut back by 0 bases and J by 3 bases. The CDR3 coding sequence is TGTGCCAGCTCACCACCCAGGGGGGACTATGGCTACACCTTC. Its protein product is CASSPPRGDYGYTF.